The 17 T cell receptor beta chains presented below share a single source sample, sequenced in a study of CD8+ T cells in alopecia areata (dated by TCRdb to 2017 to 2018). The library was generated by the immunoSEQ multiplex PCR assay. RNA was extracted from all samples and reverse transcribed into cDNA as template for TCR sequencing. Sourced from immuneACCESS, this table was stored by TCRdb with only in-frame sequences that have V and J called. A share of the clones is absent; for the studies checked, an unresolved V gene accounts for under half, and the remainder has no known explanation. Here the sample has over 60,000 clones; around 45% occur a single time. The ten largest account for around 21% of the sample. The label giving this sample's treatment or condition can be read as: oral pan-JAK inhibitor, 5-10 mg twice daily. The sample in question was CD8+ T cells sorted from blood, obtained at roughly week 36, from a patient treated with tofacitinib. The receptors were gathered from a human donor with alopecia areata.

This clone was picked up a small number of times. The rearrangement uses TRBV19 and TRBJ1-1, with 7 positions matching TRBD1. CDR1 is LNHDA and CDR2 is SQIVND in the germline V gene (reference sequence). There are 14 residues in the CDR3. V lost 5 bases to trimming and J lost 4 bases; unmatched junction nucleotides: 7. Here the CDR3 DNA reads TGTGCCAGTAGTCCTCCGACAGGGCGCACTGAAGCTTTCTTT. This sequence encodes CASSPPTGRTEAFF.

The rearrangement links TRBV20-1 to TRBJ1-2, with D uncertain. The CDR3 spans 11 residues. Per germline, CDR1 DFQATT and CDR2 SNEGSKA (reference sequence). The CDR3, as DNA: TGCAGCCTCGGGCCGGAGGGTGGCTACACCTTC. This encodes CSLGPEGGYTF.

V and J are TRBV15 and TRBJ1-5, with a possible D match to TRBD1 (5 bases). Trimming took 7 bases from V and 2 from J, leaving 15 bases between them. This CDR3 comprises 15 residues. Germline CDR1 is LNHNV and CDR2 is YYDKDF (reference sequence). CDR3 region: CATIDSARGNQPQHF. The CDR3 nucleotides are TGTGCCACCATTGACAGCGCTCGGGGCAATCAGCCCCAGCATTTT.

V and J are TRBV29-1 and TRBJ2-7, with 9 nucleotides matching TRBD1. This CDR3 spans 13 amino acids. CDR1 SQVTM and CDR2 ANQGSEA come from the germline V gene. V was clipped by 7 bases and J by 4 bases; unmatched bases: 8. The chain's CDR3 is CSAVWDRAYEQYF. The CDR3 nucleotides read TGCAGCGCTGTCTGGGACAGGGCTTACGAGCAGTACTTC.

This clone was counted between two and nine times. The rearrangement joins TRBV11-2 to TRBJ2-5, with unresolved D. The V end was cut by 2 bases, the J end by 8 bases, with 12 bases between. This CDR3 has 13 residues. Germline-derived CDR1 and CDR2 are SGHAT and FQNNGV. The CDR3 DNA reads as TGTGCCAGCAGCTTACGCGTCGTCCCCACCCAGTACTTC. The encoded protein is CASSLRVVPTQYF.

The V call is TRBV7-3, the J call TRBJ2-3; D possibly corresponds to TRBD2 (5 bases). The V gene lost 4 bases and the J gene lost 1 base, with 6 bases spanning the gap. The germline V gene has CDR1 SGHTA and CDR2 FQGTGA. This CDR3 contains 13 residues. The chain's CDR3 is CASSSGGTDTQYF. The CDR3, as DNA: TGTGCCAGCAGCTCCGGGGGCACAGATACGCAGTATTTT.

The chain employs TRBV19 and TRBJ2-5, with 9 bases aligning to TRBD2. Germline loops: CDR1 LNHDA, CDR2 SQIVND (reference sequence). The CDR3 is 15 amino acids. The V segment lost 4 bases and the J segment 5 bases; nucleotides outside the gene matches: 8. CDR3 nucleotide sequence: TGTGCCAGTAGTAAGGGCGGGAGGGCCTATGAGACCCAGTACTTC. Amino acids: CASSKGGRAYETQYF.

This chain uses TRBV7-2 with TRBJ2-3; D possibly corresponds to TRBD2 (5 bases). Trimming removed 6 bases at V and 6 bases at J, with 19 bases between. The CDR3 is 15 residues long. Germline V gene sequence: CDR1 SGHTA, CDR2 FQGNSA. CDR3 sequence: CASRVKRTGADTQYF. In nucleotides, the CDR3 is TGTGCCAGCAGGGTTAAGAGGACTGGCGCGGATACGCAGTATTTT.

The V call is TRBV27, the J call TRBJ2-7; 9 bases are a match to TRBD1. The V segment lost 5 bases and the J segment 7 bases; nucleotides outside the gene matches: 12. Germline CDR1 is MNHEY and CDR2 is SMNVEV (reference sequence). This CDR3 is 15 amino acids long. CDR3 sequence reads: CASSPTGTGWGEQYF. CDR3 DNA sequence: TGTGCCAGCAGTCCCACCGGGACAGGGTGGGGAGAGCAGTACTTC.

The chain uses TRBV30 and TRBJ2-5; D remains ambiguous. Germline V gene sequence: CDR1 GTSNPN, CDR2 SVGIG (reference sequence). Trimming pared 0 bases from V and 0 bases from J, leaving 5 bases between. The CDR3 loop spans 13 amino acids. The CDR3 bases are TGTGCCTGGAGTGTGGGGTACCAAGAGACCCAGTACTTC. Translated: CAWSVGYQETQYF.

This clone was recorded a few times. The rearrangement links TRBV29-1 to TRBJ2-7; possible D gene TRBD1, 5 bases. The CDR3 runs to 11 residues. With 3 bases removed from V and 12 bases from J, the gap between germline ends came to 15 bases. Germline loops: CDR1 SQVTM, CDR2 ANQGSEA. The CDR3 reads CSVDIGGAPYF. The CDR3 DNA reads TGCAGCGTTGATATAGGTGGGGCGCCGTACTTC.

The gene calls are TRBV6-6 and TRBJ2-7; D possibly corresponds to TRBD2 (6 bases). Trimming cost V 6 bases and J 6 bases, with 21 bases left between them. Germline CDR1 MNHNY, CDR2 SVGAGI (reference sequence). This CDR3 region has 15 residues. The CDR3 is CASSPAKGGGTEQYF. The CDR3, as DNA: TGTGCCAGCAGCCCCGCGAAAGGCGGCGGGACCGAGCAGTACTTC.

CDR3 DNA: TGTGCCAGCAGTTTACCGCTAGCGGGAGGACCGAGAGAGACCCAGTACTTC. This codes for CASSLPLAGGPRETQYF. The J gene is TRBJ2-5, the V gene TRBV28; 11 bases line up with TRBD2. The CDR3 runs to 17 residues. J gave up 4 bases and V 2 bases, and 9 bases lay outside the gene matches. The germline V gene encodes CDR1 MDHEN and CDR2 SYDVKM.

This chain uses TRBV29-1 with TRBJ2-7, with D perhaps TRBD2 (5 bases). V was shortened by 3 bases and J by 2 bases, with 11 bases between the two germline ends. This CDR3 is 13 amino acids long. Germline values: CDR1 SQVTM, CDR2 ANQGSEA. Written as DNA, the CDR3 is TGCAGCGTTGAGAGGACGGGGACCTACGAGCAGTACTTC. It is translated as CSVERTGTYEQYF.

The CDR3, as DNA: TGTGCCAGCAGTGACGGGTACCAAGAGACCCAGTACTTC. The encoded protein is CASSDGYQETQYF. The chain uses TRBV6-1 and TRBJ2-5; D is undetermined. V was clipped by 3 bases and J by 0 bases, with 5 bases between them. The CDR3 consists of 13 residues. Germline CDR1 and CDR2: MNHNS and SASEGT.

The V call is TRBV29-1, the J call TRBJ2-2; TRBD2 is a possible D gene (5 bases). Germline V gene lookup returns CDR1 SQVTM and CDR2 ANQGSEA. V lost 0 bases and J lost 6, with 17 bases in between. CDR3 size: 16 residues. The CDR3 nucleotides are TGCAGCGTTGAAGATTCCGGGCAGAGGGAGTCCGGGGAGCTGTTTTTT. As protein: CSVEDSGQRESGELFF.

This clone was found a few times. The rearrangement uses TRBV29-1 and TRBJ2-2, with D perhaps matching TRBD2 (5 bases). V was cut by 6 bases and J by 1 base, with 9 bases left in between. This CDR3 contains 13 residues. The germline V gene encodes CDR1 SQVTM and CDR2 ANQGSEA. CDR3 coding DNA: TGCAGCGTCGTACTAGGGAACACCGGGGAGCTGTTTTTT. This sequence encodes CSVVLGNTGELFF.